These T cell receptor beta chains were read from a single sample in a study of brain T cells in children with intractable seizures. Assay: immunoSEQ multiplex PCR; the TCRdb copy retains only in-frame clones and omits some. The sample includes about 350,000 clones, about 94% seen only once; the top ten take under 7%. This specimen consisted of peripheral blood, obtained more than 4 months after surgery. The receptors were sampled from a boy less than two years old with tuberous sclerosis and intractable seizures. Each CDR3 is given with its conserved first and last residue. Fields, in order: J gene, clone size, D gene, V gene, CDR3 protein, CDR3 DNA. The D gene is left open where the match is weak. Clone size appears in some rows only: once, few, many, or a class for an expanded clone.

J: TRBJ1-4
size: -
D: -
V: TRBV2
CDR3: CASSEAIQGWGSEKLFF
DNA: TGTGCCAGCAGTGAAGCTATTCAGGGTTGGGGGAGTGAAAAACTGTTTTTT

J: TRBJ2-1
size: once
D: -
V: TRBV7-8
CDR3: CASSLAGLSYNEQFF
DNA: TGTGCCAGCAGCTTAGCCGGACTCTCCTACAATGAGCAGTTCTTC

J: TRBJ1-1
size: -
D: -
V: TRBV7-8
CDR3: CASSLVSLNTEAFF
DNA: TGTGCCAGCAGCTTAGTTTCGCTGAACACTGAAGCTTTCTTT

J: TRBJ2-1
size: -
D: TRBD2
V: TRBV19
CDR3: CASSIDRPVREGNEQFF
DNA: TGTGCCAGTAGTATAGATCGTCCCGTCCGGGAGGGCAATGAGCAGTTCTTC

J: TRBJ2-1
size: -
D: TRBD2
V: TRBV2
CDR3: CASRQIAGGGNEQFF
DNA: TGTGCCAGCCGACAGATAGCGGGAGGGGGGAATGAGCAGTTCTTC

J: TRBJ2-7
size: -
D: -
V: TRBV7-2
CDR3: CASRLTGLTYEQYF
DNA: TGTGCCAGCAGGCTCACGGGACTTACTTACGAGCAGTACTTC

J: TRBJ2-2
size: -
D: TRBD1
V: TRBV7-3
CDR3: CASSLDRANTGELFF
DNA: TGTGCCAGCAGCTTAGACAGGGCGAACACCGGGGAGCTGTTTTTT

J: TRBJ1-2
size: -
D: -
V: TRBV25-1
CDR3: CASSDGQGYYGYTF
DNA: TGTGCCAGCAGTGACGGGCAGGGTTACTATGGCTACACCTTC

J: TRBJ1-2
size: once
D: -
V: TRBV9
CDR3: CASSVETDISNYGYTF
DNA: TGTGCCAGCAGCGTAGAGACAGACATAAGTAACTATGGCTACACCTTC

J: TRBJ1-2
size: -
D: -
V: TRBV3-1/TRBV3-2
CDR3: CASSPPVDIRNGYTF
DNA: TGTGCCAGCAGCCCCCCGGTGGACATTCGCAATGGCTACACCTTC

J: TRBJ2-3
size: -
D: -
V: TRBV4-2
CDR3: CASSQAKTDTQYF
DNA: TGTGCCAGCAGCCAAGCTAAGACAGATACGCAGTATTTT

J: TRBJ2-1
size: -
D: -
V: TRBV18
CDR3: CASSPPGGDYNEQFF
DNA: TGTGCCAGCTCACCACCGGGGGGCGACTACAATGAGCAGTTCTTC

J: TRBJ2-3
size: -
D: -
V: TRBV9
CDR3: CASSASSGDTQYF
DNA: TGTGCCAGCAGCGCCAGTTCGGGGGATACGCAGTATTTT

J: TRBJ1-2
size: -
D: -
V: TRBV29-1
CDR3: CSVEAKGHLNYGYTF
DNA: TGCAGCGTTGAAGCTAAAGGACACCTAAACTATGGCTACACCTTC

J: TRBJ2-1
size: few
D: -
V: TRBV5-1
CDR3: CASSTQTSGYNEQFF
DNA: TGCGCCAGCAGCACTCAAACCTCCGGATACAATGAGCAGTTCTTC

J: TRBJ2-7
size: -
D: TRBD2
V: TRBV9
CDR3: CASSVDSGSPHEQYF
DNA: TGTGCCAGCAGCGTAGATAGCGGGAGTCCCCACGAGCAGTACTTC

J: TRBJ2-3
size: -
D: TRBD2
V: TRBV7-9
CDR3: CASSSRVTSDQRDTQYF
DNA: TGTGCCAGCAGCTCACGAGTTACTAGCGACCAAAGGGATACGCAGTATTTT

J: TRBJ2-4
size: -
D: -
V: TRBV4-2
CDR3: CASSQEVGTKNIQYF
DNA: TGTGCCAGCAGCCAAGAGGTGGGAACCAAAAACATTCAGTACTTC

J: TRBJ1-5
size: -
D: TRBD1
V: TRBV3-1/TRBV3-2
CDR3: CASSPSQGNQPQHF
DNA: TGTGCCAGCAGCCCCTCACAGGGGAATCAGCCCCAGCATTTT

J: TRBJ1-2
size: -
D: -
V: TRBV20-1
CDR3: CSGGKGYGYTF
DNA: TGCAGCGGAGGAAAAGGTTATGGCTACACCTTC

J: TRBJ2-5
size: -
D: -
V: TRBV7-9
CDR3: CASSPRTGRDKETQYF
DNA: TGTGCCAGCAGCCCCCGGACAGGGAGGGACAAGGAGACCCAGTACTTC

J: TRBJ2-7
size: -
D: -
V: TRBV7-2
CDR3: CASSSEFRATHEQYF
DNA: TGTGCCAGCAGCTCTGAGTTCCGGGCGACCCATGAGCAGTACTTC

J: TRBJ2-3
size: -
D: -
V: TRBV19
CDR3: CASSISGSAFTDTQYF
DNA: TGTGCCAGTAGTATCTCAGGGTCCGCGTTTACAGATACGCAGTATTTT

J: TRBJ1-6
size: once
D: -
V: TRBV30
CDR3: CAWSVSGGTDSPLHF
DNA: TGTGCCTGGAGTGTATCGGGGGGCACGGATTCACCCCTCCACTTT

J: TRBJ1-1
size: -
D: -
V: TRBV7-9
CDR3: CASSLWQAGSEAFF
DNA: TGTGCCAGCAGCTTATGGCAGGCAGGTTCCGAAGCTTTCTTT

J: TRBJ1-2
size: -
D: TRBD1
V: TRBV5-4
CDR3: CASSPPGTGDGYTF
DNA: TGTGCCAGCAGCCCACCTGGGACAGGGGACGGCTACACCTTC

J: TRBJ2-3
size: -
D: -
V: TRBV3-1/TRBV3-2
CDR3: CASSQDSRPDTQYF
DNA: TGTGCCAGCAGCCAAGATTCCAGGCCCGATACGCAGTATTTT

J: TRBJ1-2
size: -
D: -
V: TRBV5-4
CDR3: CASSPSPGHRDPNYGYTF
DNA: TGTGCCAGCAGCCCCTCCCCGGGACACCGGGACCCTAACTATGGCTACACCTTC

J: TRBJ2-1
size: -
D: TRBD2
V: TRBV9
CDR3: CASSVDSGGDNEQFF
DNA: TGTGCCAGCAGCGTAGATAGCGGGGGGGACAATGAGCAGTTCTTC

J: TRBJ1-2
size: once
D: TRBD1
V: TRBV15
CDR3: CATSRDLGTGNGYTF
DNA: TGTGCCACCAGCAGAGATCTCGGGACAGGGAACGGCTACACCTTC

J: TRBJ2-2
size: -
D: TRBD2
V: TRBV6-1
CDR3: CASSEGALADNTGELFF
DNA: TGTGCCAGCAGTGAAGGCGCGCTAGCGGACAACACCGGGGAGCTGTTTTTT

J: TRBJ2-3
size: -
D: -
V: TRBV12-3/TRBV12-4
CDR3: CASSSEADTQYF
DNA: TGTGCCAGCAGTTCCGAGGCAGATACGCAGTATTTT

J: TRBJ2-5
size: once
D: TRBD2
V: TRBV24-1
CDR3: CATSGTSGAWTQYF
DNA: TGTGCCACGTCCGGGACTAGCGGCGCATGGACCCAGTACTTC

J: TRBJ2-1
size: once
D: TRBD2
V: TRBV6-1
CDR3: CASSAHATSGRYNEQFF
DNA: TGTGCCAGCAGTGCCCACGCTACTAGCGGGAGGTACAATGAGCAGTTCTTC

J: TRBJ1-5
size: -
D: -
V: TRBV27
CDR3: CASSLTVLQPQHF
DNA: TGTGCCAGCAGCCTCACAGTGCTTCAGCCCCAGCATTTT

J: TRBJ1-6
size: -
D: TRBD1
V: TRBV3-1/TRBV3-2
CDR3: CASRLGQGSYNSPLHF
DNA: TGTGCCAGCAGACTCGGACAGGGGTCCTATAATTCACCCCTCCACTTT

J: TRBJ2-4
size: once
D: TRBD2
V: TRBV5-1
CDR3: CASSLDARERNIQYF
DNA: TGCGCCAGCAGCTTGGATGCGCGGGAGCGTAACATTCAGTACTTC

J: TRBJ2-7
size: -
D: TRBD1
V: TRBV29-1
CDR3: CSVSIPDRAHEQYF
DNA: TGCAGCGTTTCCATCCCAGACAGGGCCCACGAGCAGTACTTC

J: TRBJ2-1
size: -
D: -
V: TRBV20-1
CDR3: CSARLIGEQFF
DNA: TGCAGTGCTAGGCTAATAGGTGAGCAGTTCTTC

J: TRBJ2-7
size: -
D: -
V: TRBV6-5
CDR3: CATRVHEQYF
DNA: TGTGCCACCAGGGTTCACGAGCAGTACTTC

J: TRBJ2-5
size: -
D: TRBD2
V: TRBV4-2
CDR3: CASSQDGTSASIQYF
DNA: TGTGCCAGCAGCCAAGATGGGACTAGCGCTTCTATCCAGTACTTC

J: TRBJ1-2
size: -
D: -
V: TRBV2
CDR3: CASSEPPGASPVYGYTF
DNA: TGTGCCAGCAGTGAGCCGCCCGGGGCGTCCCCCGTCTATGGCTACACCTTC

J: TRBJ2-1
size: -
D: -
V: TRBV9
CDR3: CASSAQRISYNEQFF
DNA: TGTGCCAGCAGCGCCCAAAGGATCTCCTACAATGAGCAGTTCTTC

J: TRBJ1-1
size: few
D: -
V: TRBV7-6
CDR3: CASSQDRNTEAFF
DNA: TGTGCCAGCAGCCAAGACAGGAACACTGAAGCTTTCTTT

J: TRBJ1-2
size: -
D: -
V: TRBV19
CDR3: CASKGQHSSYGYTF
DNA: TGTGCCAGTAAAGGACAGCACTCTTCCTATGGCTACACCTTC

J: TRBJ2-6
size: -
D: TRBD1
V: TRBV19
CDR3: CAGKQGVIRGANVLTF
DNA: TGTGCCGGTAAACAGGGGGTAATACGTGGGGCCAACGTCCTGACTTTC

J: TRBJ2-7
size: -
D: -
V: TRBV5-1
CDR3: CASSLAHGSYEQYF
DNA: TGCGCCAGCAGCTTGGCCCACGGTTCCTACGAGCAGTACTTC

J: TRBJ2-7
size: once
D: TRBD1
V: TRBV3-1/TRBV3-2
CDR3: CASSQDAAGGAREQYF
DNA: TGTGCCAGCAGCCAAGACGCGGCAGGGGGCGCGAGGGAGCAGTACTTC

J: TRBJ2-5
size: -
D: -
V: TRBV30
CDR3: CAWSWAGGPQETQYF
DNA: TGTGCCTGGAGTTGGGCCGGGGGACCCCAAGAGACCCAGTACTTC

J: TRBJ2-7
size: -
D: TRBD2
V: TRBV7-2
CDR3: CASSFRGDYEQYF
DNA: TGTGCCAGCAGCTTTCGGGGGGACTACGAGCAGTACTTC

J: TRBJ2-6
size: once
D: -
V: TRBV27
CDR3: CASSEWGSPVRSGANVLTF
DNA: TGTGCCAGCAGTGAATGGGGCTCTCCGGTGCGCTCTGGGGCCAACGTCCTGACTTTC

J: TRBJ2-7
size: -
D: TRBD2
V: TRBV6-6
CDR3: CASSYKTSGRDEQYF
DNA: TGTGCCAGCAGTTACAAAACTAGCGGGAGAGACGAGCAGTACTTC

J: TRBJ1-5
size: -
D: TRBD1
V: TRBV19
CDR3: CASSIASGTGYGQPQHF
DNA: TGTGCCAGTAGTATAGCCTCCGGGACAGGTTATGGACAGCCCCAGCATTTT

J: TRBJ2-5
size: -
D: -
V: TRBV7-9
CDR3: CASSSLYTTVPTETQYF
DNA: TGTGCCAGCAGCTCCCTCTACACGACTGTACCCACGGAGACCCAGTACTTC

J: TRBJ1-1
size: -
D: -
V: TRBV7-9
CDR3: CASSLSPGMNTEAFF
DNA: TGTGCCAGCAGCTTAAGTCCGGGGATGAACACTGAAGCTTTCTTT

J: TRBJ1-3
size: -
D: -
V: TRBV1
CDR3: CTSSQIQCGELSGNTIYF
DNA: TGCACCAGCAGCCAGATTCAATGTGGGGAATTGTCTGGAAACACCATATATTTT

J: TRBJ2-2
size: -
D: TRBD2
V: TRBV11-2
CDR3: CASSSRASGNTGELFF
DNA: TGTGCCAGCAGCTCTCGAGCGAGCGGGAATACCGGGGAGCTGTTTTTT

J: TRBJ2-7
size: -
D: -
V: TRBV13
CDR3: CASRDPFSATYEQYF
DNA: TGTGCCAGCAGAGACCCATTCAGCGCAACCTACGAGCAGTACTTC

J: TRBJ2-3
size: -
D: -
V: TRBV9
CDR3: CASSVGGQDTDTQYF
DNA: TGTGCCAGCAGCGTAGGGGGTCAGGACACAGATACGCAGTATTTT

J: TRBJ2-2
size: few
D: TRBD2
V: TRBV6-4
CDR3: CASSDSGTSAGELFF
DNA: TGTGCCAGCAGTGACTCCGGGACTAGCGCCGGGGAGCTGTTTTTT